This passage covers 14 T cell receptor beta chains from one sample sequenced in a study of T cells in lung cancer brain metastases. TCRdb's copy holds only in-frame clones and misses some; the assay was immunoSEQ multiplex PCR. The sample carries a few thousand clones, 75% to 90% recorded once. Sequences were obtained from tumor tissue from the primary lung tumor. Source of these receptors: a man aged 70-80 years with non-small cell lung cancer.

This sequence joins TRBV4-3 and TRBJ1-4, with D possibly matching TRBD1 (6 bases). CDR3 length: 16 residues. Trimming shortened V by 0 bases and J by 8 bases, and 16 bases separated the two germline ends. Germline-derived CDR1 and CDR2 are LGHNA and YSLEER. The CDR3 DNA reads as TGCGCCAGCAGCCAAGACTTTTCAGGGGCTCGGGAAAAACTGTTTTTT. As protein: CASSQDFSGAREKLFF.

Only a few counts were recorded for this clone. In DNA form, the CDR3 reads TGTGCCAGCAGTTACTGGCGAACAGGTGACTATGGCTACACCTTC. It encodes CASSYWRTGDYGYTF. The chain recombines TRBV6-5 with TRBJ1-2, with a tentative D call TRBD1 (5 bases). The CDR3 totals 15 residues. V lost 1 base and J 3 bases, leaving 12 bases between the germline ends. Germline V CDR1 and CDR2: MNHEY, SVGAGI.

CDR3 region: CASSSAGGGGNTIYF. CDR3 in DNA: TGTGCCAGCAGCTCCGCAGGGGGCGGTGGAAACACCATATATTTT. The genes are TRBV11-2 and TRBJ1-3; 8 bases are shared with TRBD1. J gave up 3 bases and V 4 bases, and 5 bases lay outside the gene matches. Germline values: CDR1 SGHAT, CDR2 FQNNGV. The CDR3 spans 15 residues.

The chain is built from TRBV6-1 and TRBJ2-3; D perhaps matches TRBD2 (6 bases). Germline CDR1 and CDR2: MNHNS and SASEGT. The CDR3 spans 16 residues. The germline V and J ends were trimmed by 4 bases and 2 bases, with 16 bases remaining between them. CDR3 protein: CASSGLALAPTDTQYF. The CDR3 nucleotides read TGTGCCAGCAGTGGTCTAGCGTTGGCCCCCACAGATACGCAGTATTTT.

The chain joins TRBV5-1 to TRBJ2-1; 8 positions match TRBD2. The V gene end was trimmed by 5 bases and the J gene end by 6 bases; junction bases not matched to a gene: 7. This CDR3 region has 14 residues. CDR1 is SGHRS and CDR2 is YFSETQ in the germline V gene. The CDR3 reads CASSYKAGVNEQFF. The CDR3, as DNA: TGCGCCAGCAGTTATAAAGCGGGAGTCAATGAGCAGTTCTTC. The full variable domain, completed using reference TRBV5-1 and TRBJ2-1, is KAGVTQTPRYLIKTRGQQVTLSCSPISGHRSVSWYQQTPGQGLQFLFEYFSETQRNKGNFPGRFSGRQFSNSRSEMNVSTLELGDSALYLCASSYKAGVNEQFFGPGTRLTVL.

This clone was seen more than once but under ten times. J is TRBJ1-1 and V is TRBV7-3; D remains ambiguous. This CDR3 region has 13 residues. The V end was cut by 0 bases, the J end by 3 bases, with 5 bases between. Germline CDR1 and CDR2: SGHTA and FQGTGA. The CDR3 sequence is CASSLTIDTEAFF. The CDR3 DNA is TGTGCCAGCAGCTTAACGATCGACACTGAAGCTTTCTTT.

The rearrangement uses TRBV7-9 and TRBJ1-1, with D uncertain. Deletions cut 2 bases from V and 4 bases from J, with 14 bases between. This CDR3 contains 15 residues. Germline V gene sequence: CDR1 SEHNR, CDR2 FQNEAQ (reference sequence). The CDR3 DNA reads as TGTGCCAGCAGCTTAAATCAAGCCCAAAGCACTGAAGCTTTCTTT. Encoded protein: CASSLNQAQSTEAFF.

The CDR3 reads CASSLSLGGRISGNTIYF. CDR3 nucleotides: TGTGCCAGCAGCTTATCGCTGGGTGGACGGATCTCTGGAAACACCATATATTTT. The chain joins TRBV7-9 to TRBJ1-3; D remains unclear. V lost 2 bases, J lost 0 bases, and 17 bases lay in between. The CDR3 covers 18 residues. Germline V gene lookup returns CDR1 SEHNR and CDR2 FQNEAQ (reference sequence).

The chain is built from TRBV11-2 and TRBJ2-7; D is possibly TRBD2 (5 bases). V was shortened by 5 bases and J by 2 bases, with 22 bases between the two germline ends. The germline CDR1 and CDR2 sequences are SGHAT and FQNNGV. The CDR3 is 17 amino acids. The CDR3 region is CASSARGIVVSPYEQYF. In DNA form, the CDR3 reads TGTGCCAGCAGCGCCAGAGGGATTGTAGTATCGCCCTACGAGCAGTACTTC.

This chain links TRBV7-9 with TRBJ2-4, with D unresolved. There are 16 residues in the CDR3. V lost 1 base and J lost 4, with 14 bases in between. Germline assignment: CDR1 SEHNR and CDR2 FQNEAQ (reference sequence). CDR3 protein: CASSLVDGPGKNIQYF. The CDR3 DNA reads as TGTGCCAGCAGCTTAGTTGACGGGCCCGGGAAAAACATTCAGTACTTC.

The chain links TRBV7-2 to TRBJ1-5; no firm D call. Germline V gene lookup returns CDR1 SGHTA and CDR2 FQGNSA. Trimming pared 3 bases from V and 7 bases from J, leaving 16 bases between. CDR3 length: 15 amino acids. The CDR3 nucleotides are TGTGCCAGCAGCTTTTATGAGGTGGGTTTGCAGCCCCAGCATTTT. Translated: CASSFYEVGLQPQHF. The variable domain in full, with the rest retrieved from reference TRBV7-2 and TRBJ1-5, is GAGVSQSPSNKVTEKGKDVELRCDPISGHTALYWYRQSLGQGLEFLIYFQGNSAPDKSGLPSDRFSAERTGGSVSTLTIQRTQQEDSAVYLCASSFYEVGLQPQHFGDGTRLSIL.

The V call is TRBV7-2, the J call TRBJ1-1; 9 bases fit TRBD1. The J segment lost 4 bases and the V segment lost 3 bases, leaving 3 bases of the junction unmatched. From germline, CDR1 is SGHTA and CDR2 FQGNSA. The CDR3 sequence is 14 residues long. The CDR3 sequence is CASSFGQGITEAFF. The CDR3 DNA reads as TGTGCCAGCAGCTTTGGACAGGGGATCACTGAAGCTTTCTTT.

J is TRBJ1-3 and V is TRBV5-1; unclear D gene. The germline CDR1 and CDR2 sequences are SGHRS and YFSETQ. The CDR3 covers 15 residues. V was pared by 0 bases and J by 0 bases, with 7 bases between. The CDR3 DNA reads as TGCGCCAGCAGCTTGGCTTGGGGCTCTGGAAACACCATATATTTT. Translation: CASSLAWGSGNTIYF.

The chain couples TRBV18 to TRBJ2-2; D may be TRBD1 (6 bases). Trimming removed 3 bases from V and 1 base from J, with 9 bases in between. The length of the CDR3 is 15 residues. Germline V gives CDR1 KGHSH, CDR2 LQKENI. CDR3 DNA: TGTGCCAGCTCACCGGGACAAGGGAACACCGGGGAGCTGTTTTTT. Protein product: CASSPGQGNTGELFF.